This T cell receptor beta chain was recovered during a study of blood T cell repertoires in COVID-19 (dated by TCRdb to 2020 to 2021). At the level of the whole study: Collaborator samples came from the United States, Italy and Spain and covered acute and convalescent phases of COVID-19. The prospective study material was composed of cDNA or gDNA derived from T cells, B-cell-depleted T cells, or PBMCs. Subjects who had been exposed to COVID-19, were actively infected with it, or had recovered from it provided the deeply sampled blood TCRbeta repertoires that made up the dataset. The repertoires were released in a freely available public database meant as a resource for research on the immune response to SARS-CoV-2. Samples were obtained from the ongoing ImmuneRACE study (first 160 participants) and from 1,254 subjects provided by 6 global collaborators. Nearly every sample came with metadata listing a de-identified subject ID, COVID-19 status, age in years and sex. HLA class I and class II types, where available, came from metadata supplied by the sample provider rather than from assay-based typing.

TCRbeta CDR3 regions were amplified from genomic DNA by means of the immunoSEQ Assay, a bias-controlled multiplex PCR. As for how the authors treated the data: The number of nucleated cells in each sample was estimated from the amplification of reference gene primers within the assay. To quantify the absolute abundance of each unique TCRbeta CDR3 rearrangement, sequence reads were collapsed and filtered. For each sample, productive Simpson clonality was calculated as the square root of Simpson's diversity index across productive rearrangements. TCRdb holds this immuneACCESS table with in-frame rearrangements only. Some clones are missing; in checked studies, unresolved V genes explain under half, and the rest has no known cause. V and J calls and clone size are as listed in that table; D and trimming were resolved from the DNA. In this sample the table shows approximately 72,000 clones, more than 80% of which occur a single time. The top ten hold approximately 35% of the sample.

The collaborating institutions used their own protocols to collect whole blood in K2EDTA tubes. For TCRbeta analysis, collaborators shipped samples as frozen whole blood, isolated PBMCs, or DNA extracted from either of those sample types. Trimming takes 1 base from V and 4 bases from J, and the germline ends sit 11 bases apart. From the cysteine through the phenylalanine, the CDR3 covers 15 amino acids. CDR3 DNA is the only sequence kept; it has 45 bases, read in frame from the first base. From a lookup of the germline V gene, CDR1 and CDR2 are SGHRS and YFSETQ. The full study reports these points: The quantity of clinical and demographic metadata differed by source and by participant and was supplied without curation.

As to this clone: Its target antigen remains unknown. No base qualities exist here, and no much larger clone lies one base off it.

The TCR comes from a woman older than 75 with active or convalescent COVID-19. Material for sequencing was peripheral blood. The rearranged chain carries TRBV5-1 and TRBJ1-4, and possibly TRBD1, on 5 matching bases. The nucleotides are TGCGCCAGCAGCTTGTTTGGGGGGGATAATGAAAAACTGTTTTTT. This encodes CASSLFGGDNEKLFF.